This entry lists 27 T cell receptor beta chains sequenced from one sample in a study of blood T cells in healthy people across ages. For the second PCR, which ran for about 7 to 11 cycles, a sample-barcoded 5' primer and a J-beta primer mix were used. TCRdb independently ran MiXCR on the 5' RACE reads; one entry per CDR3 protein. The table lists around 1.7 million distinct CDR3 sequences, 28% of them singletons. Sequenced material: blood. Receptors originate from a woman younger than 45 in good health.

The rearrangement uses TRBV28 and TRBJ1-4, with 9 bases that match TRBD1. The germline CDR1 and CDR2 sequences are MDHEN and SYDVKM. Germline trimming cut 6 bases from V and 6 bases from J; bases unmatched to any gene: 20. The CDR3 totals 19 residues. CDR3 coding DNA: TGTGCCAGCAGCCGACGCCGGGACAGGGCATGGGGGCGAGATGAAAAACTGTTTTTT. Translating it yields CASSRRRDRAWGRDEKLFF.

On this clonotype itself: Just one base apart from a much larger clone, this may be a read error. This chain uses TRBV6-5 with TRBJ2-3; D is ambiguous. CDR1 is MNHEY, CDR2 SVGAGI, per germline. The V and J ends lost 1 base and 1 base respectively, with 3 bases between them. There are 13 residues in the CDR3. The CDR3 DNA is TGTGCCAGCAGTTACTATGGCACAGATACGCAGTATTTT. Its protein product is CASSYYGTDTQYF.

The V call is TRBV5-1, the J call TRBJ2-1; perhaps D is TRBD1 or TRBD2 (6 bases each). Trimming removed 7 bases from V and 2 bases from J, with 13 bases in between. The CDR3 sequence is 14 residues long. CDR1 is SGHRS and CDR2 is YFSETQ in the germline V gene. The CDR3, as DNA: TGCGCCAGCGGGGGGCAGACCGCCTACAATGAGCAGTTCTTC. Translation gives CASGGQTAYNEQFF.

With regard to this clonotype: A clone one base away is much larger, so this may be a read error. The chain combines TRBV29-1 with TRBJ2-4; 8 bases map to TRBD1. This CDR3 spans 15 amino acids. CDR1 is SQVTM, CDR2 ANQGSEA, per germline. CDR3 amino acids: CSVVGTGLAKSIQYF. In DNA, the CDR3 is TGCAGCGTTGTTGGGACAGGATTAGCCAAAAGCATTCAGTACTTC.

The table lists this clonotype with a count of one. The chain links TRBV10-2 to TRBJ2-3, with 9 bases lining up with TRBD2. CDR1 and CDR2 from the germline V gene are WSHSY and SAAADI. V lost 7 bases to trimming and J lost 3 bases; unmatched junction nucleotides: 5. The CDR3 contains 14 residues. CDR3 sequence reads: CASIGAGGTDTQYF. Written as DNA, the CDR3 is TGCGCCAGCATCGGGGCGGGAGGGACAGATACGCAGTATTTT.

The J gene is TRBJ2-1, the V gene TRBV6-2 or TRBV6-3; D ambiguous. CDR3 length: 15 amino acids. Trimming took 0 bases from V and 6 from J, leaving 12 bases between them. Germline lookup yields CDR1 MNHEY and CDR2 SVGEGT. The CDR3 sequence: CASSYSVGNTNEQFF. Here the CDR3 DNA reads TGTGCCAGCAGTTACTCAGTGGGGAATACCAATGAGCAGTTCTTC.

The chain recombines TRBV6-2 or TRBV6-3 with TRBJ2-4; possibly TRBD1 or TRBD2 for D (5 bases each). The CDR3 runs to 14 residues. Trimming removed 6 bases from V and 5 bases from J, with 14 bases in between. The germline CDR1 and CDR2 sequences are MNHEY and SVGEGT. The CDR3 reads CASSSRDLQNIQYF. The CDR3 DNA reads as TGTGCCAGCAGCTCCCGGGACCTCCAAAACATTCAGTACTTC.

This clonotype has ten or more counts. This chain links TRBV5-1 with TRBJ2-7; possibly TRBD1 or TRBD2 for D (7 bases each). Germline values: CDR1 SGHRS, CDR2 YFSETQ. This CDR3 has 15 residues. V was shortened by 0 bases and J by 4 bases, with 14 bases between the two germline ends. The CDR3, as DNA: TGCGCCAGCAGCTTGGAGGGAGGGGGCGTTTACGAGCAGTACTTC. Its protein is CASSLEGGGVYEQYF.

V and J are TRBV20-1 and TRBJ2-3; D may match TRBD1 or TRBD2 (6 bases each). Trimming cost V 1 base and J 4 bases, with 12 bases left between them. The CDR3 is 14 residues long. Germline V CDR1 and CDR2: DFQATT, SNEGSKA (reference sequence). The CDR3 is CSARAGARPDTQYF. CDR3 sequence (DNA): TGCAGTGCTAGAGCGGGGGCGCGCCCAGATACGCAGTATTTT.

This clonotype was recorded a few times. V and J are TRBV24-1 and TRBJ1-5; D not resolved. CDR1 and CDR2 from the germline V gene are KGHDR and SFDVKD. This CDR3 contains 13 residues. Trimming left V 4 bases short and J 5 bases short, with 8 bases between. CDR3 residues: CATSEGWDQPQHF. CDR3 nucleotide sequence: TGTGCCACCAGTGAAGGGTGGGATCAGCCCCAGCATTTT.

This clonotype showed up just a few times. This chain uses TRBV25-1 with TRBJ1-1, with D uncertain. The germline gives CDR1 MGHDK, CDR2 SYGVNS. The CDR3 contains 13 residues. Trimming left V 6 bases short and J 3 bases short, with 11 bases between. The CDR3 reads CASRPQVDTEAFF. The CDR3 region has the DNA TGTGCCAGCAGACCCCAGGTGGACACTGAAGCTTTCTTT.

The chain joins TRBV24-1 to TRBJ2-1, with unresolved D. This CDR3 has 15 amino acids. V lost 3 bases and J 0 bases, leaving 8 bases between the germline ends. Germline V gene data show CDR1 as KGHDR and CDR2 as SFDVKD. As DNA, the CDR3 is TGTGCCACCAGTGATACTGCCAGCTCCTACAATGAGCAGTTCTTC. Its translation is CATSDTASSYNEQFF.

The chain combines TRBV7-9 with TRBJ2-7; 10 bases agree with TRBD2. The closer fit of TRBJ2-5 to the DNA end suggests the J call may be wrong. From germline, CDR1 is SEHNR and CDR2 FQNEAQ (reference sequence). This CDR3 is 16 amino acids long. CDR3 nucleotide sequence: TGTGCCAGCAGCCCTCTAGCGGGGGCCTCCCCGGCGACCCAGTACTTC. Residues: CASSPLAGASPATQYF.

Note on this clonotype: Germline and junction disagree at one end, which may indicate a read error. The chain is built from TRBV10-3 and TRBJ2-3; TRBD2 matches at 11 bases. Germline V gives CDR1 ENHRY, CDR2 SYGVKD. The CDR3 contains 15 residues. CDR3 region: CATSGTSGNTDTQYF. The CDR3 DNA reads TGTGCCACCAGTGGGACTAGCGGAAACACAGATACGCAGTATTTT.

This clonotype was picked up many times. V and J are TRBV28 and TRBJ2-1; no clear D. There are 12 residues in the CDR3. From germline, CDR1 is MDHEN and CDR2 SYDVKM. The ends were cut back, 3 bases at V and 10 bases at J, with 10 bases in the middle. CDR3 sequence: CASSFPTPEQFF. The CDR3 DNA sequence: TGTGCCAGCAGTTTCCCGACCCCAGAGCAGTTCTTC. The full variable domain, its missing parts supplied by reference TRBV28 and TRBJ2-1, is DVKVTQSSRYLVKRTGEKVFLECVQDMDHENMFWYRQDPGLGLRLIYFSYDVKMKEKGDIPEGYSVSREKKERFSLILESASTNQTSMYLCASSFPTPEQFFGPGTRLTVL.

This clonotype was counted only a few times. This chain joins TRBV7-2 and TRBJ2-1; 14 nucleotides agree with TRBD2. The germline gives CDR1 SGHTA, CDR2 FQGNSA. This CDR3 is 16 amino acids long. V shed 8 bases, J shed 7 bases, and the junction held 10 bases outside the gene matches. CDR3 DNA sequence: TGTGCCAGCTTAGTCGGGTGGACTAGCGGGAGGAATGAGCAGTTCTTC. Translating it yields CASLVGWTSGRNEQFF. Combining the CDR3 with reference TRBV7-2 and TRBJ2-1 gives the whole variable domain GAGVSQSPSNKVTEKGKDVELRCDPISGHTALYWYRQSLGQGLEFLIYFQGNSAPDKSGLPSDRFSAERTGGSVSTLTIQRTQQEDSAVYLCASLVGWTSGRNEQFFGPGTRLTVL.

With respect to this clonotype: It may be a read error: a sequence one base away is much more abundant. The gene calls are TRBV29-1 and TRBJ2-5, with D tentatively TRBD1 (5 bases). Trimming stripped 4 bases from V and 0 bases from J, with 6 bases between. The CDR3 has 12 amino acids. Germline CDR1 is SQVTM and CDR2 is ANQGSEA. The chain's CDR3 is CSVAGYQETQYF. CDR3 coding DNA: TGCAGCGTTGCAGGGTACCAAGAGACCCAGTACTTC. The full variable domain, its missing parts supplied by reference TRBV29-1 and TRBJ2-5, is SAVISQKPSRDICQRGTSLTIQCQVDSQVTMMFWYRQQPGQSLTLIATANQGSEATYESGFVIDKFPISRPNLTFSTLTVSNMSPEDSSIYLCSVAGYQETQYFGPGTRLLVL.

This clonotype was counted ten times or more. The V call is TRBV7-8, the J call TRBJ2-7, with D possibly TRBD1 on 6 matching bases. CDR1 is SGHVS and CDR2 is FQNEAQ in the germline V gene. V lost 5 bases and J 2 bases, leaving 16 bases between the germline ends. CDR3 length: 15 amino acids. In DNA, the CDR3 is TGTGCCAGCAGCCCCAGGGGCCAATTCACCTACGAGCAGTACTTC. Encoded protein: CASSPRGQFTYEQYF.

This clonotype was observed a handful of times. This rearrangement joins TRBV7-9 to TRBJ1-2; 7 positions match TRBD1. Germline lookup yields CDR1 SEHNR and CDR2 FQNEAQ (reference sequence). The CDR3 loop spans 14 amino acids. The trim removed 1 base at V and 4 bases at J, leaving 3 bases unmatched. The CDR3 nucleotides read TGTGCCAGCAGCTTAGGAGGGGACAGCTATGGCTACACCTTC. It is translated as CASSLGGDSYGYTF.

This clonotype turned up a few times. J is TRBJ2-7 and V is TRBV19; D is possibly TRBD2 (7 bases). The CDR3 runs 14 residues. V gave up 1 base and J gave up 4 bases, with 11 bases separating them. The germline CDR1 and CDR2 sequences are LNHDA and SQIVND (reference sequence). Written as DNA, the CDR3 is TGTGCCAGTAGTATAGGGACAGCGGGATACGAGCAGTACTTC. Translated, it gives CASSIGTAGYEQYF.

Many counts were recorded for this clonotype. V is TRBV29-1 and J is TRBJ2-1; possible D gene TRBD2, 5 bases. Trimming removed 7 bases from V and 0 bases from J, with 19 bases in between. Germline-derived CDR1 and CDR2 are SQVTM and ANQGSEA. The CDR3 totals 16 residues. CDR3 in amino acids: CSALGTTGSSYNEQFF. CDR3 nucleotide sequence: TGCAGCGCCCTCGGTACGACGGGGAGCTCCTACAATGAGCAGTTCTTC.

The chain has TRBV10-3 and TRBJ2-3; 9 bases align to TRBD2. CDR3 length equals 13 residues. From germline, CDR1 is ENHRY and CDR2 SYGVKD. J gave up 5 bases and V 8 bases, and 5 bases lay outside the gene matches. DNA of the CDR3: TGTGCCATCCGTGGAGCGGGAGGAGATACGCAGTATTTT. It translates to CAIRGAGGDTQYF.

The CDR3 DNA follows: TGTGCCTGCCTAGACGGGAACACCGGGGAGCTGTTTTTT. It codes for CACLDGNTGELFF. The gene calls are TRBV30 and TRBJ2-2; D uncertain. Trimming pared 6 bases from V and 1 base from J, leaving 9 bases between. Germline V CDR1 and CDR2: GTSNPN, SVGIG (reference sequence). The CDR3 is 13 residues long. The entire variable domain, with the rest obtained from reference TRBV30 and TRBJ2-2, is as follows: SQTIHQWPATLVQPVGSPLSLECTVEGTSNPNLYWYRQAAGRGLQLLFYSVGIGQISSEVPQNLSASRPQDRQFILSSKKLLLSDSGFYLCACLDGNTGELFFGEGSRLTVL.

There are a few counts of this clonotype. This sequence joins TRBV7-2 and TRBJ1-1; D is ambiguous. The CDR3 is made up of 13 amino acids. The V and J ends lost 5 bases and 0 bases respectively, with 7 bases between them. Germline V gives CDR1 SGHTA, CDR2 FQGNSA. The CDR3: CASSMTLNTEAFF. CDR3 DNA sequence: TGTGCCAGCAGCATGACCCTGAACACTGAAGCTTTCTTT.

This clonotype has more than one count but fewer than ten. The chain has TRBV7-2 and TRBJ2-3, with 10 positions matching TRBD1. CDR3 length: 16 residues. The germline V gene has CDR1 SGHTA and CDR2 FQGNSA. V shed 5 bases, J shed 4 bases, and the junction held 9 bases outside the gene matches. The DNA for the CDR3 is TGTGCCAGCAGCCTGGCGGGACAGGGGAGGGCAGATACGCAGTATTTT. Protein product: CASSLAGQGRADTQYF.

This clonotype came up a few times. This rearrangement joins TRBV2 to TRBJ2-1; TRBD2 aligns across 14 bases. V dropped 8 bases and J dropped 4; count of bases not matched to a gene: 10. In germline, CDR1 is SNHLY, CDR2 FYNNEI. The CDR3 spans 17 residues. The CDR3 is CASASGTSGSRYNEQFF. For the CDR3, the DNA is TGTGCCAGCGCCTCCGGGACTAGCGGGAGTAGGTACAATGAGCAGTTCTTC.

V usage is TRBV25-1 and J usage is TRBJ2-5; D remains ambiguous. V lost 2 bases and J 0 bases, leaving 7 bases between the germline ends. The V gene's germline CDR1 is MGHDK and CDR2 SYGVNS. This CDR3 comprises 14 residues. CDR3 region: CASSEMTDQETQYF. The CDR3 DNA is TGTGCCAGCAGTGAAATGACGGACCAAGAGACCCAGTACTTC.